This TCR beta chain derives from a study of graft-versus-host responses after intestinal transplantation. About the study: Transplants were multivisceral, liver-intestinal, or isolated intestinal.

General study points: Within the allografts of patients who had graft-donor T cell macrochimerism, graft-versus-host to host-versus-graft clonal ratios were high.

Generated by immunoSEQ multiplex PCR, the TCRdb table keeps only in-frame clones and is missing some. In the table there are about 54,000 clones, roughly nine tenths of which are singletons. On this clone: The antigen is undetermined.

This CDR3 comprises 15 residues. Losses at the gene ends were 3 bases for V and 3 bases for J; bases not matched to a gene: 4. CDR1 SGDLS and CDR2 YYNGEE come from the germline V gene. This sequence originates from a human patient who received an intestinal transplant, so some T cells may come from the graft donor. The sample here was PBMCs, taken approximately 97 weeks after intestinal transplant. The chain employs TRBV9 and TRBJ2-5; TRBD2 matches at 11 bases. In DNA, the CDR3 is TGTGCCAGCAGCGGAGGGGGACTAGCGGAAGAGACCCAGTACTTC. It translates to CASSGGGLAEETQYF.